This T cell receptor (beta chain) was profiled in a study of cytomegalovirus exposure and HLA in healthy donors. About the study: Sequencing of about 179 million T cells in an earlier analysis found around 120 million unique TCR beta sequences.

CDR1 and CDR2 (germline): MDHEN, SYDVKM. V dropped 5 bases and J dropped 4 bases, with 14 bases sitting between them. This CDR3 region has 14 residues. The PCR employed 60 Vbeta primers together with 13 Jbeta primers. The method was immunoSEQ multiplex PCR; TCRdb's version includes in-frame clones alone and lacks a portion of them. The sample holds about 84,000 clones, around 66% seen once. The sequence was collected from a woman aged 40 to 50 in good health and CMV-seropositive. The chain employs TRBV28 and TRBJ1-1; no clear D gene. Input material: PBMCs. The CDR3 DNA sequence: TGTGCCAGCAGTCCGCTAACAGATATCACTGAAGCTTTCTTT. Translation: CASSPLTDITEAFF.